This is a list of T cell receptor beta chains from one sample in a study of shared clonotypes between healthy human individuals. Repertoires were generated with immunoSEQ multiplex PCR, while TCRdb's copy carries only in-frame clones and drops some. Among around 1.1 million clones, around 82% were seen once, and the ten largest hold around 0.61%. Sequencing input: memory CD4+ T cells from PBMCs. The receptor source for this set is a man aged 18-30 years in good health. Some clones in this sample may be carry-over from other donors' samples. CDR3s include the opening cysteine and the closing phenylalanine or tryptophan. D genes are given only for firm matches. Clone size is stated in some rows and not others, as once, few, many or a class when expanded.

TRBJ1-4 | NA | NA | TRBV7-2 | TGTGCCAGCAGCTTCGACGGGGAAAAACTGTTTTTT | CASSFDGEKLFF
TRBJ2-7 | NA | TRBD1 | TRBV5-4 | TGTGCCAGCAGCGGGAGGGGACAGGGGGACTCCTACGAGCAGTACTTC | CASSGRGQGDSYEQYF
TRBJ2-7 | NA | TRBD1 | TRBV6-5 | TGTGCCAGCAGTTACTCGCGCAGGGGGCCCTACGAGCAGTACTTC | CASSYSRRGPYEQYF
TRBJ2-1 | NA | TRBD2 | TRBV15 | TGTGCCACCAGCAGACCGGGACTAGCCAACAATGAGCAGTTCTTC | CATSRPGLANNEQFF
TRBJ1-1 | once | NA | TRBV28 | TGTGCCAGCAGTTTAGAAGGGCGGACTGAAGCTTTCTTT | CASSLEGRTEAFF
TRBJ2-7 | NA | TRBD2 | TRBV5-1 | TGCGCCAGCAGCTTAGCCGGGACTAGCGGGAGTACGTCCTACGAGCAGTACTTC | CASSLAGTSGSTSYEQYF
TRBJ2-7 | NA | NA | TRBV5-6 | TGTGCCAGCCGTATCCGGACGGTCTACGAGCAGTACTTC | CASRIRTVYEQYF
TRBJ1-4 | NA | TRBD1 | TRBV5-1 | TGCGCCAGCGCCGACAGGGGTGATGAAAAACTGTTTTTT | CASADRGDEKLFF
TRBJ2-7 | NA | NA | TRBV5-4 | TGTGCCAACCACCCTAAGACAGGCCGGGTCCTCGAGCAGTACTTC | CANHPKTGRVLEQYF
TRBJ1-3 | NA | NA | TRBV7-2 | TGTGCCAGCAGCTTAGTCGACTCTGGAAACACCATATATTTT | CASSLVDSGNTIYF
TRBJ1-1 | few | NA | TRBV28 | TGTGCCAGCAGTGGACAGCTTTCCCTCAGAGCTTTCTTT | CASSGQLSLRAFF
TRBJ1-2 | NA | TRBD1 | TRBV5-6 | TGTGCCAGCAGCTCCGACCCGACAGGGTTCTATGGCTACACCTTC | CASSSDPTGFYGYTF
TRBJ2-6 | NA | NA | TRBV28 | TGTGCCAGCAGTGGGGGGGCCTCTGGGGCCAACGTCCTGACTTTC | CASSGGASGANVLTF
TRBJ2-7 | NA | TRBD2 | TRBV29-1 | TGCAGCGTTGAGGGGACTAGCGCCTACGAGCAGTACTTC | CSVEGTSAYEQYF
TRBJ2-2 | NA | NA | TRBV5-1 | TGCGCCTGCTCCCAGGCTAGGGGGGTTCCCGGGGAGCTGTTTTTT | CACSQARGVPGELFF
TRBJ1-1 | NA | TRBD1 | TRBV28 | TGTGCCAGCAGTAACAGGGGTTCAGCGATGAACACTGAAGCTTTCTTT | CASSNRGSAMNTEAFF
TRBJ2-6 | NA | NA | TRBV11-2 | TGTGCCAGCAGCCCCGGAGGAAGGAGAGGTGGGGCCAACGTCCTGACTTTC | CASSPGGRRGGANVLTF
TRBJ1-2 | NA | TRBD1 | TRBV2 | TGTGCCAGCAGCCGCACAGGGGGAGGTGGCTATGGCTACACCTTC | CASSRTGGGGYGYTF
TRBJ2-1 | NA | TRBD2 | TRBV9 | TGTGCCAGCAGCCCCTCCGAGGGACTAGCGACCTACAATGAGCAGTTCTTC | CASSPSEGLATYNEQFF
TRBJ2-3 | NA | TRBD1 | TRBV18 | TGTGCCAGCTCAGGGGGACAGGGCACCACAGATACGCAGTATTTT | CASSGGQGTTDTQYF
TRBJ1-1 | NA | NA | TRBV2 | TGTGCCACCCAGACAGGCCACCACCGCATGAACACTGAAGCTTTCTTT | CATQTGHHRMNTEAFF
TRBJ2-5 | once | TRBD2 | TRBV10-3 | TGTGCCATCGGACTAGCGGGAGTCGGGGCCCAAGAGACCCAGTACTTC | CAIGLAGVGAQETQYF
TRBJ2-7 | NA | NA | TRBV29-1 | TGCAGCGTCGCCCCTAGTGGCGAGCAGTACTTC | CSVAPSGEQYF
TRBJ2-5 | NA | NA | TRBV30 | TGTGCCTGGAGTTACTCTCGAGGAGAGACCCAGTACTTC | CAWSYSRGETQYF
TRBJ1-3 | many | NA | TRBV6-6 | TGTGCCAGCAGACCGGGAAAAGGAAACACCATATATTTT | CASRPGKGNTIYF
TRBJ2-7 | NA | NA | TRBV30 | TGTGCCTGTCAGCAGGTCCACGAGCAGTACTTC | CACQQVHEQYF
TRBJ2-1 | few | NA | TRBV28 | TGTGCCAGCCACGTCCGTAGCGCCAGCTCCTACAATGAGCAGTTCTTC | CASHVRSASSYNEQFF
TRBJ1-1 | few | NA | TRBV4-2 | TGTGCCAGCAGCCAAGATCATGGCATGAACACTGAAGCTTTCTTT | CASSQDHGMNTEAFF
TRBJ1-4 | NA | NA | TRBV5-1 | TGCGCCAGCAGCTTGAGAGCAACTAATGAAAAACTGTTTTTT | CASSLRATNEKLFF
TRBJ2-5 | few | NA | TRBV6-6 | TGTGCCAGCTCGCGTCAGGGCCGGGCGACCCAGTACTTC | CASSRQGRATQYF
TRBJ2-7 | NA | NA | TRBV11-1 | TGTGCCAGCAGCTTAGCGTGGAGGAGCTCCTACGAGCAGTACTTC | CASSLAWRSSYEQYF
TRBJ2-1 | NA | NA | TRBV2 | TGTGCCAGCATGGTGGGAATCTACAATGAGCAGTTCTTC | CASMVGIYNEQFF
TRBJ2-1 | NA | TRBD2 | TRBV28 | TGTGCCAGCAGTTTCTTTTTTCGGTCTAGCGGGAGGGCTGACTCCTACAATGAGCAGTTCTTC | CASSFFFRSSGRADSYNEQFF
TRBJ2-7 | NA | NA | TRBV11-3 | TGTGCCAGCCCCTGGGGTTACGAGCAGTACTTC | CASPWGYEQYF
TRBJ1-1 | NA | NA | TRBV19 | TGTGCCAGTAGTCCCCGCCTAAGGAACACTGAAGCTTTCTTT | CASSPRLRNTEAFF
TRBJ2-7 | NA | TRBD2 | TRBV30 | TGTGCCTGGAGTTCGGGGGGGCTACAGTACTTC | CAWSSGGLQYF
TRBJ2-7 | few | NA | TRBV28 | TGTGCCAGCAGTTTACAGGGCTACGAGCAGTACTTC | CASSLQGYEQYF
TRBJ2-7 | NA | TRBD1 | TRBV6-1 | TGTGCCAGCAGTGGACAGGGAGCTACGTCATTC | CASSGQGATSF
TRBJ1-3 | NA | NA | TRBV7-6 | TGTGCCAGCAGCTTAGGTGCTGGAAACACCATATATTTT | CASSLGAGNTIYF
TRBJ2-1 | NA | TRBD2 | TRBV5-1 | TGCGCCAGCAGCTTGGCAGCGGGAGGGCGCGATGAGCAGTTCTTC | CASSLAAGGRDEQFF
TRBJ1-2 | NA | NA | TRBV15 | TGTGCCACCAGCAGAGAAACAGGACTAGGCTACACCTTC | CATSRETGLGYTF